This TCR beta chain was sequenced for a study of CD8 T cells in ankylosing spondylitis. Study-wide results and caveats: A subset of motif variants has previously been described in the synovial fluid and blood of reactive arthritis. Researchers reportedly found disease-linked clones significantly enriched in matched ankylosing spondylitis synovial fluid. Relatively scarce in peripheral blood, disease-linked clones were CD8+. Characteristic, it appeared, of ankylosing spondylitis blood was a TCR beta motif of eight or nine highly homologous variants.

Trimming removed 4 bases from V and 3 bases from J, with 14 bases in between. Germline CDR1 reads SGHRS; CDR2 reads YFSETQ. The CDR3 totals 14 residues. Ten or more counts support this clonotype. Its antigen is unidentified. It was by quantitative 5'-RACE with molecular barcodes that TCR beta libraries were made. Via MiXCR, TCRdb re-called the 5' RACE reads, giving one row per CDR3 protein. The sample carries 500,000 or so distinct CDR3 sequences, roughly 5.2% recorded once. The source is a male donor with ankylosing spondylitis. J is TRBJ2-7 and V is TRBV5-1, with a weak D call TRBD1 (6 bases). The sample taken for sequencing was blood, either unsorted or a sorted T cell fraction (not recorded which). This chain's CDR3 is CASSPQGPNYEQYF. The CDR3 nucleotides read TGCGCCAGCAGCCCACAGGGACCGAACTACGAGCAGTACTTC.